This TCR beta chain is drawn from a study of T cells after yellow fever vaccination. Study-level results: CD4 and CD8 compartments shared a small share of clonotypes. Primary-vaccination clones mostly resurfaced post-booster (nearly 97% CD4, approximately 87% CD8).

Only a few counts were recorded for this clonotype. Its antigen remains unknown. A 5'RACE template-switching step, the method used to make TCR cDNA, added a universal primer site and UMIs. TCRdb ran MiXCR on the 5' RACE reads and lists one entry per CDR3 protein. This table holds 300,000 to 400,000 distinct CDR3 sequences, around 8.1% found once. The sequence came from a man younger than 30 who received the YFV17D yellow fever vaccine. The material sequenced was PBMCs, taken about 41 days after the first yellow fever vaccination.

The CDR3 nucleotides are TGTGCCAGCAGCTCCGGGGGCCCGGGCACCGGGGAGCTGTTTTTT. Protein: CASSSGGPGTGELFF. The J gene is TRBJ2-2, the V gene TRBV28; D may be TRBD1 or TRBD2 (6 bases each). Germline-derived CDR1 and CDR2 are MDHEN and SYDVKM. V was cut by 6 bases and J by 4 bases, with 15 bases left in between. This CDR3 spans 15 amino acids.